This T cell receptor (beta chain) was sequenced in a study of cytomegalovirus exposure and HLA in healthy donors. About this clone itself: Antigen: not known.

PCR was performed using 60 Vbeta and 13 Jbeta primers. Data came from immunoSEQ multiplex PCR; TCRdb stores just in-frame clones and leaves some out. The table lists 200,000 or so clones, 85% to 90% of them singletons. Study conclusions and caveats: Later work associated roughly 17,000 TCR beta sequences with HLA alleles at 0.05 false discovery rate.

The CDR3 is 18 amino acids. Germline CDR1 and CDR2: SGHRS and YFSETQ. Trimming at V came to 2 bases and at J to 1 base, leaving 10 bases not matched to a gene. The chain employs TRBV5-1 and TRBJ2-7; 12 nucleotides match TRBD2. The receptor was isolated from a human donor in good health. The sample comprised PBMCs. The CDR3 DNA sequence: TGCGCCAGCAGCTTCGGGACTAGCGGGTCTTCTTATTCCTACGAGCAGTACTTC. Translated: CASSFGTSGSSYSYEQYF.